Listed below are T cell receptor beta chains from one sample, sequenced in a study of cytomegalovirus exposure and HLA in healthy donors. Method: immunoSEQ multiplex PCR; TCRdb's copy keeps in-frame clones and lacks some. Counted here are about 220,000 clones, roughly 82% occurring once; the ten biggest clones make up 5.4%. Material: PBMCs. Receptors originate from a middle-aged woman in good health and CMV-seropositive. Each CDR3 is given with its conserved first and last residue. The D gene is left open where the match is weak. Size tells how often a clone was seen (once, few, many) or the class of an expanded clone, and some rows leave it out.

j_gene: TRBJ1-2
d_gene: TRBD1
v_gene: TRBV11-2
abundance: once
CDR3aa: CASSLDFARGSGDYGYTF
CDR3nt: TGTGCCAGCAGCTTAGATTTTGCCAGGGGGTCTGGGGACTATGGCTACACCTTC

j_gene: TRBJ1-2
d_gene: TRBD1
v_gene: TRBV7-2
abundance: few
CDR3aa: CASSRGQAGGYGYTF
CDR3nt: TGTGCCAGCAGCCGAGGACAGGCGGGAGGATATGGCTACACCTTC

j_gene: TRBJ1-1
d_gene: NA
v_gene: TRBV30
abundance: once
CDR3aa: CAWTTAGLNTEAFF
CDR3nt: TGTGCCTGGACGACAGCAGGCTTGAACACTGAAGCTTTCTTT

j_gene: TRBJ1-5
d_gene: TRBD1
v_gene: TRBV9
abundance: NA
CDR3aa: CASSLTGFGQPQHF
CDR3nt: TGTGCCAGCAGCTTGACAGGGTTTGGTCAGCCCCAGCATTTT

j_gene: TRBJ1-2
d_gene: TRBD1
v_gene: TRBV6-5
abundance: NA
CDR3aa: CASSKDRAYGYTF
CDR3nt: TGTGCCAGCAGTAAGGACAGGGCCTATGGCTACACCTTC

j_gene: TRBJ1-3
d_gene: TRBD1
v_gene: TRBV29-1
abundance: NA
CDR3aa: CSAWGQGGNTIYF
CDR3nt: TGCAGCGCCTGGGGACAGGGGGGAAACACCATATATTTT

j_gene: TRBJ1-1
d_gene: TRBD1
v_gene: TRBV10-3
abundance: NA
CDR3aa: CAISEPVGQGSTEAFF
CDR3nt: TGTGCCATCAGTGAGCCCGTAGGACAGGGGAGCACTGAAGCTTTCTTT

j_gene: TRBJ1-3
d_gene: NA
v_gene: TRBV9
abundance: NA
CDR3aa: CASSVDPEGVVSGNTIYF
CDR3nt: TGTGCCAGCAGCGTAGACCCAGAGGGAGTGGTTTCTGGAAACACCATATATTTT

j_gene: TRBJ1-2
d_gene: TRBD1
v_gene: TRBV5-1
abundance: few
CDR3aa: CASSLDGVGGKYGYTF
CDR3nt: TGCGCCAGCAGCTTGGATGGGGTAGGGGGCAAATATGGCTACACCTTC

j_gene: TRBJ2-2
d_gene: TRBD1
v_gene: TRBV10-3
abundance: NA
CDR3aa: CAIGTGTSMTGELFF
CDR3nt: TGTGCCATCGGGACAGGGACTTCGATGACCGGGGAGCTGTTTTTT

j_gene: TRBJ1-2
d_gene: TRBD1
v_gene: TRBV2
abundance: once
CDR3aa: CASSGEGQALYGYTF
CDR3nt: TGTGCCAGCAGTGGGGAGGGACAGGCGCTCTATGGCTACACCTTC

j_gene: TRBJ2-7
d_gene: TRBD1
v_gene: TRBV7-3
abundance: NA
CDR3aa: CASSSGQGSEQYF
CDR3nt: TGTGCCAGCAGCTCAGGACAGGGGAGCGAGCAGTACTTC

j_gene: TRBJ2-7
d_gene: NA
v_gene: TRBV27
abundance: NA
CDR3aa: CASRTKTEQYF
CDR3nt: TGTGCCAGCAGGACAAAGACGGAGCAGTACTTC

j_gene: TRBJ1-2
d_gene: TRBD1
v_gene: TRBV29-1
abundance: NA
CDR3aa: CSGGRDSPNYGYTF
CDR3nt: TGCAGCGGCGGCAGGGACAGTCCTAACTATGGCTACACCTTC

j_gene: TRBJ2-5
d_gene: NA
v_gene: TRBV7-6
abundance: few
CDR3aa: CASGSPGVKTQYF
CDR3nt: TGTGCCAGCGGGAGTCCGGGGGTAAAGACCCAGTACTTC

j_gene: TRBJ1-2
d_gene: TRBD1
v_gene: TRBV7-9
abundance: NA
CDR3aa: CASSPDYRGLYGYTF
CDR3nt: TGTGCCAGCAGCCCAGACTACAGGGGACTCTATGGCTACACCTTC

j_gene: TRBJ1-6
d_gene: TRBD1
v_gene: TRBV5-4
abundance: once
CDR3aa: CASSQQGAHSPLHF
CDR3nt: TGTGCCAGCAGCCAACAGGGGGCCCATTCACCCCTCCACTTT

j_gene: TRBJ2-6
d_gene: NA
v_gene: TRBV10-2
abundance: NA
CDR3aa: CASSRTGGTDISGANVLTF
CDR3nt: TGCGCCAGCAGTCGGACCGGAGGGACAGATATTTCTGGGGCCAACGTCCTGACTTTC

j_gene: TRBJ2-5
d_gene: TRBD2
v_gene: TRBV4-3
abundance: few
CDR3aa: CASSQDWAGGEETQYF
CDR3nt: TGCGCCAGCAGCCAAGATTGGGCGGGGGGGGAAGAGACCCAGTACTTC

j_gene: TRBJ1-1
d_gene: TRBD1
v_gene: TRBV2
abundance: NA
CDR3aa: CASRGTGRSTEAFF
CDR3nt: TGTGCCAGCAGGGGGACAGGGCGAAGCACTGAAGCTTTCTTT

j_gene: TRBJ2-7
d_gene: TRBD2
v_gene: TRBV10-3
abundance: NA
CDR3aa: CAIMGTSGRNEQYF
CDR3nt: TGTGCCATCATGGGGACTAGCGGGAGAAACGAGCAGTACTTC

j_gene: TRBJ1-2
d_gene: TRBD1
v_gene: TRBV4-1
abundance: NA
CDR3aa: CASSSSSSRTGGDGSYTF
CDR3nt: TGCGCCAGCAGCTCAAGCAGTAGCAGGACAGGGGGCGATGGTAGCTACACCTTC

j_gene: TRBJ2-7
d_gene: TRBD1
v_gene: TRBV28
abundance: NA
CDR3aa: CASISQGASYEQYF
CDR3nt: TGTGCCAGCATTAGTCAGGGGGCTTCCTACGAGCAGTACTTC

j_gene: TRBJ2-2
d_gene: TRBD1
v_gene: TRBV7-8
abundance: NA
CDR3aa: CASSSDRVNTGELFF
CDR3nt: TGTGCCAGCAGCTCGGACAGGGTTAACACCGGGGAGCTGTTTTTT

j_gene: TRBJ2-7
d_gene: TRBD2
v_gene: TRBV7-3
abundance: NA
CDR3aa: CASSPDGEGQYF
CDR3nt: TGTGCCAGCAGCCCTGATGGGGAGGGCCAGTACTTC

j_gene: TRBJ1-1
d_gene: NA
v_gene: TRBV5-1
abundance: NA
CDR3aa: CASSLFEGVNTEAFF
CDR3nt: TGCGCCAGCAGCTTGTTTGAGGGGGTGAACACTGAAGCTTTCTTT